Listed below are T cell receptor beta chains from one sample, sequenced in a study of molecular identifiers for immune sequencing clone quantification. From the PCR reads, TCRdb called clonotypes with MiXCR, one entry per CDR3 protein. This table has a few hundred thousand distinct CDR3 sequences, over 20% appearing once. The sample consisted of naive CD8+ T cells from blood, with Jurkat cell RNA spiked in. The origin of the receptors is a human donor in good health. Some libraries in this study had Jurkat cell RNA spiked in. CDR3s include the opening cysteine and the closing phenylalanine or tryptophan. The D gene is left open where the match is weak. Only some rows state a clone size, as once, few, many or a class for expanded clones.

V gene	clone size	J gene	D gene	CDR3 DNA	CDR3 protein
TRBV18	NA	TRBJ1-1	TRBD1	TGTGCCAGCTCACCCCAGGACAGGGGGCGAACTGAAGCTTTCTTT	CASSPQDRGRTEAFF
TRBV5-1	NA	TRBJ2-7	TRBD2	TGCGCCAGCAGCTTGGCCGGGGGGGCCCGCGAGCAGTACTTC	CASSLAGGAREQYF
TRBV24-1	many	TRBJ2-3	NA	TGTGCCACCAGTGATTTGGAACCCTCCAAGGGGACAGATACGCAGTATTTT	CATSDLEPSKGTDTQYF
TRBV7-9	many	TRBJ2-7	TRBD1	TGTGCCAGCAGCTTAGCGCCCACAGGGGACCGCTACGAGCAGTACTTC	CASSLAPTGDRYEQYF
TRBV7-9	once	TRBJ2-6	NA	TGTGCCAGCAGCGTCGGCGTTGGGGCCAACGTCCTGACTTTC	CASSVGVGANVLTF
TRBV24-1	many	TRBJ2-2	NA	TGTGCCACCAGTGATCCGGACCACACCGGGGAGCTGTTTTTT	CATSDPDHTGELFF
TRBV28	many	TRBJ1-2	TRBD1	TGTGCCAGCAGTTCCCGGGGACAGGTGCGATATGGCTACACCTTC	CASSSRGQVRYGYTF
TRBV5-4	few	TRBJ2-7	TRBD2	TGTGCCAGCAGCAGTGGGAGCGGGATCTACGAGCAGTACTTC	CASSSGSGIYEQYF
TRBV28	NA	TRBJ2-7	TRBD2	TGTGCCAGCAGTCCATCTAGCGGGAGACACTGCGAGCAGTACTTC	CASSPSSGRHCEQYF
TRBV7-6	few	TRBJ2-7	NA	TGTGCCAGCAGCTTACGGAGGACGGAAGAGCAGTACTTC	CASSLRRTEEQYF
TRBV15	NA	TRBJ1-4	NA	TGTGCCACCAGCAGCCGGCCTGATGAAAAACTGTTTTTT	CATSSRPDEKLFF
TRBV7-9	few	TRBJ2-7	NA	TGTGCCAGCAGCGAAGCACCCCTGACCTCCGACGAGCAGTACTTC	CASSEAPLTSDEQYF
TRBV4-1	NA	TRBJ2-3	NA	TGCGCCAGCAGCCAAGAGGGAAGGACCCAGTATTTT	CASSQEGRTQYF
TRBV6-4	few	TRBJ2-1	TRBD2	TGTGCCAGCAGTGAGACTAGCGGCGTCAATGAGCAGTTCTTC	CASSETSGVNEQFF
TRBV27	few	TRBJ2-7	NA	TGTGCCAGCAGTTTAAAAGACAGATACGAGCAGTACTTC	CASSLKDRYEQYF
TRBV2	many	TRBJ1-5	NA	TGTGCCAGCAGTGGGTCGTTGCAGTATAGCAATCAGCCCCAGCATTTT	CASSGSLQYSNQPQHF
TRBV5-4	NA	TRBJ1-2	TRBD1	TGTGCCAGCAGCCACCGGCTGGGACGACAGGGTTCAAACTATGGCTACACCTTC	CASSHRLGRQGSNYGYTF
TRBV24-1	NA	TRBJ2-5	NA	TGTGCCACCAGTGATTGGACGGGCCAAGAGACCCAGTACTTC	CATSDWTGQETQYF
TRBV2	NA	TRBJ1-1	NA	TGTGCCAGCAGTCTGACCCGGTCTGAAGCTTTCTTT	CASSLTRSEAFF
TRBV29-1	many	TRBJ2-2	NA	TGCAGCGTTGATGCAGGGGACACCGGGGAGCTGTTTTTT	CSVDAGDTGELFF
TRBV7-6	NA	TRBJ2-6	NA	TGTGCCAGCAGCTTCGCAGGGGCTGGGGCCAACGTCCTGACTTTC	CASSFAGAGANVLTF
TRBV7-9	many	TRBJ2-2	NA	TGTGCCAGCAGCCAAGACGGGACACGAAACACCGGGGAGCTGTTTTTT	CASSQDGTRNTGELFF
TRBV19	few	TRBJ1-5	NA	TGTGCCAGCGAACAGGGTTCTCAGCCCCAGCATTTT	CASEQGSQPQHF
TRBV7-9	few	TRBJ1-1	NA	TGTGCCAGCAGCTTTGTACGAGCCCCCACTGAAGCTTTCTTT	CASSFVRAPTEAFF
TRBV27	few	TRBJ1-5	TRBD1	TGTGCCAGCAGTTCGCAGGGGGGCAATCAGCCCCAGCATTTT	CASSSQGGNQPQHF
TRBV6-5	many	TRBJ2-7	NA	TGTGCCAGCAGTTTCCCTCGTTCGGGGTACGAGCAGTACTTC	CASSFPRSGYEQYF
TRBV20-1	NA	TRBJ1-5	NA	TGCAGTGCTAGAGTTGGGGGGGGGGCGAATCAGCCCCAGCATTTT	CSARVGGGANQPQHF
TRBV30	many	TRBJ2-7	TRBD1	TGTGCCACGGACAGGGCTAATGACGAGCAGTACTTC	CATDRANDEQYF
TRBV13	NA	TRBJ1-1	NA	TGTGCCAGCAGCCCTAGACAGGCAGGGGCTATGAACACTGAAGCTTTCTTT	CASSPRQAGAMNTEAFF
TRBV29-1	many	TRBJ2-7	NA	TGCAGCGTTTGCGCAGGGGCCCTCTCCGAGCAGTACTTC	CSVCAGALSEQYF
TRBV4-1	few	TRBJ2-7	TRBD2	TGCGCCAGCAGCCAAGGAGCGGGGAACACCTACGAGCAGTACTTC	CASSQGAGNTYEQYF
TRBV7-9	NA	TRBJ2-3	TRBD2	TGTGCCAGCAGCTTATGGGGACTAGCGGCGTCCACAGATACGCAGTATTTT	CASSLWGLAASTDTQYF
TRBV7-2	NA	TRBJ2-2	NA	TGTGCCAGCGGCTTAGAAGTTTACGGATACACCGGGGAGCTGTTTTTT	CASGLEVYGYTGELFF
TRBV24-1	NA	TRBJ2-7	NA	TGTGCCACCAGTGCGGGACCTCCCTCCGAGCAGTACTTC	CATSAGPPSEQYF
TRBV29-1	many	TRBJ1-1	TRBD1	TGCAGCGTTGAAGGCAGGGGGAGTTTGAACACTGAAGCTTTCTTT	CSVEGRGSLNTEAFF
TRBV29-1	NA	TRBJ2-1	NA	TGCAGCGTTGACGGCGGGCCCAGCTCCTACAATGAGCAGTTCTTC	CSVDGGPSSYNEQFF
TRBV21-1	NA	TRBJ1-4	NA	TGTGCCAGCAGCAACCTTCTCTTGGGAACGTCCAAACTCGCCGCCCTAAATGAAAAACTGTTTTTT	CASSNLLLGTSKLAALNEKLFF
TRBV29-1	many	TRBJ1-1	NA	TGCAGCGTTGAGTTTCTCCGAGGCTTGAACACTGAAGCTTTCTTT	CSVEFLRGLNTEAFF
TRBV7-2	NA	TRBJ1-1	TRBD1	TGTGCCAGCAGCTTCGACAGGGTCGGCGCTTTCTTT	CASSFDRVGAFF